One and the same sample provided the 7 T cell receptor beta chains below, sequenced in a study of vaccination and CD4 T cells after COVID-19. The treatment here: approximately 9-day PBMC culture with coronavirus spike peptide pools or control peptides (ViraFEST assay). The antigens of these receptors remain unknown. Sequenced with the Oncomine TCR Beta short-read assay was DNA taken from cultured CD4+ T cells. MiXCR, applied by TCRdb to the PCR reads, yields one record per CDR3 protein. The profile shows about 20,000 distinct CDR3 sequences, more than 50% of them singletons. Here the sequenced sample was CD4+ T cells from blood, cultured in vitro, taken before SARS-CoV-2 vaccination. The receptors derive from a human donor who had recovered from COVID-19.

V and J are TRBV7-2 and TRBJ2-3, with 9 nucleotides matching TRBD2. Trimming cost V 4 bases and J 1 base; bases outside gene matches: 6. Looked up from germline, CDR1 is SGHTA and CDR2 is FQGNSA. The CDR3 is 16 amino acids. CDR3 DNA sequence: TGTGCCAGCAGCTCCAAGCGGGAGGCCCGCACAGATACGCAGTATTTT. It yields the protein CASSSKREARTDTQYF.

This clonotype was seen a few times. This chain uses TRBV24-1 with TRBJ2-3; maybe TRBD2 (6 bases). This CDR3 has 17 residues. Trimming took off 3 bases at V and 2 bases at J, with 17 bases between the two ends. CDR1 and CDR2 (germline): KGHDR, SFDVKD. The CDR3 sequence is CATSDPRPGTHTDTQYF. CDR3 bases: TGTGCCACCAGTGATCCCCGTCCCGGGACTCACACAGATACGCAGTATTTT.

The chain joins TRBV29-1 to TRBJ2-7; 7 bases fit TRBD1. Germline lookup yields CDR1 SQVTM and CDR2 ANQGSEA. There are 14 residues in the CDR3. The J segment lost 2 bases and the V segment lost 3 bases, leaving 7 bases of the junction unmatched. The CDR3 is CSVEEDRIPYEQYF. The CDR3 DNA sequence: TGCAGCGTTGAGGAGGACAGGATCCCCTACGAGCAGTACTTC.

The chain has TRBV20-1 and TRBJ2-5, with TRBD2 as a possible D gene (5 bases). This CDR3 has 18 amino acids. V dropped 6 bases and J dropped 1 base, with 27 bases sitting between them. Germline assignment: CDR1 DFQATT and CDR2 SNEGSKA (reference sequence). The CDR3 is CSASWGGGSGYTQETQYF. The DNA of the CDR3 is TGCAGTGCCTCCTGGGGTGGAGGATCGGGTTATACCCAAGAGACCCAGTACTTC.

This clonotype has a handful of counts. The chain is built from TRBV20-1 and TRBJ2-2; 11 bases are a match to TRBD2. The length of the CDR3 is 14 residues. From germline, CDR1 is DFQATT and CDR2 SNEGSKA (reference sequence). J lost 6 bases, V lost 5 bases, and 5 bases had no gene match. The CDR3 is CSARRTSGPGELFF. The CDR3 DNA is TGCAGTGCTCGAAGGACTAGCGGGCCCGGGGAGCTGTTTTTT.

The CDR3 reads CASSSQLFEQYF. CDR3 bases: TGTGCCAGCAGCTCCCAGCTGTTCGAGCAGTACTTC. The rearrangement uses TRBV7-2 and TRBJ2-7; D is undetermined. Germline V gene lookup returns CDR1 SGHTA and CDR2 FQGNSA. The CDR3 loop spans 12 amino acids. Between the trimmed V and J ends, which lost 4 bases and 6 bases, there was a span of 10 bases.

J is TRBJ2-3 and V is TRBV12-3 or TRBV12-4, with 8 bases aligning to TRBD2. The CDR3 is 17 amino acids. The J segment lost 4 bases and the V segment lost 10 bases, leaving 19 bases of the junction unmatched. CDR3: CATHSGSWLSPPDTQYF. The DNA of the CDR3 is TGTGCCACGCACAGCGGGAGCTGGTTGTCCCCACCAGATACGCAGTATTTT.